The 31 T cell receptor beta chains reported below all come from one sample, sequenced in a study of CD8+ T cells in alopecia areata. Extracted RNA was reverse transcribed into cDNA, the sequencing template. Profiling relied on immunoSEQ multiplex PCR, and the TCRdb table lists in-frame clones only, not all of them. Here the sample spans 4,000 to 4,500 clones, about two thirds being singletons. Sample: skin. The receptors shown here come from a human donor in good health.

The genes are TRBV6-5 and TRBJ1-1, with D possibly matching TRBD1 (5 bases). The V gene lost 6 bases and the J gene lost 1 base, with 12 bases spanning the gap. Per the germline V gene, CDR1 is MNHEY and CDR2 is SVGAGI. The CDR3 has 14 residues. The CDR3 DNA sequence: TGTGCCAGCAGACTCCATACAGGGAACACTGAAGCTTTCTTT. This sequence encodes CASRLHTGNTEAFF.

This clone counts as large. The chain couples TRBV29-1 to TRBJ2-2; 8 bases are a match to TRBD2. The CDR3 consists of 15 residues. V dropped 3 bases and J dropped 2; count of bases not matched to a gene: 5. Germline CDR1 is SQVTM and CDR2 is ANQGSEA. The CDR3 reads CSVDVTSGNTGELFF. The CDR3 DNA is TGCAGCGTTGATGTAACTAGCGGAAACACCGGGGAGCTGTTTTTT.

The chain carries TRBV6-5 and TRBJ2-3; 8 positions agree with TRBD1. Germline V gene lookup returns CDR1 MNHEY and CDR2 SVGAGI. J lost 3 bases, V lost 6 bases, and 8 bases had no gene match. The CDR3 has 15 amino acids. The CDR3: CASSPGQGATDTQYF. The CDR3 DNA sequence: TGTGCCAGCAGCCCCGGGCAGGGGGCTACAGATACGCAGTATTTT.

By share, this clone ranks as large. The chain links TRBV28 to TRBJ2-4; 13 bases are a match to TRBD2. Germline CDR1 is MDHEN and CDR2 is SYDVKM. CDR3 length equals 18 residues. Trimming at V came to 7 bases and at J to 7 bases, leaving 16 bases not matched to a gene. This chain's CDR3 is CASNMGLAGPALYNIQYF. The CDR3, as DNA: TGTGCCAGCAACATGGGACTAGCGGGACCGGCTTTGTATAACATTCAGTACTTC. Together with reference TRBV28 and TRBJ2-4, the CDR3 gives the full variable domain: DVKVTQSSRYLVKRTGEKVFLECVQDMDHENMFWYRQDPGLGLRLIYFSYDVKMKEKGDIPEGYSVSREKKERFSLILESASTNQTSMYLCASNMGLAGPALYNIQYFGAGTRLSVL.

The chain carries TRBV9 and TRBJ2-1; 13 bases map to TRBD2. CDR3 length: 17 amino acids. V shed 2 bases, J shed 6 bases, and the junction held 8 bases outside the gene matches. Germline loops: CDR1 SGDLS, CDR2 YYNGEE. The CDR3 here is CASSVSTTSGRVNEQFF. The CDR3 region has the DNA TGTGCCAGCAGCGTTTCTACTACTAGCGGGAGGGTCAATGAGCAGTTCTTC.

This clone was detected only a few times. In DNA, the CDR3 is TGTGCCAGCAGTTCAAAGACAGGATCCTACAATGAGCAGTTCTTC. As protein: CASSSKTGSYNEQFF. This rearrangement joins TRBV6-6 to TRBJ2-1, with D maybe TRBD1 (6 bases). Trimming left V 4 bases short and J 1 base short, with 11 bases between. The CDR3 covers 15 residues. CDR1 and CDR2 (germline): MNHNY, SVGAGI (reference sequence).

This clone was counted a single time. This chain links TRBV4-1 with TRBJ2-1; D uncertain. Trimming pared 6 bases from V and 5 bases from J, leaving 11 bases between. CDR1 is MGHRA and CDR2 is YSYEKL in the germline V gene. CDR3 length: 13 residues. DNA of the CDR3: TGCGCCAGCAGTGCGGCGGATGACAATGAGCAGTTCTTC. It specifies CASSAADDNEQFF.

The chain uses TRBV23-1 and TRBJ2-7; D gene uncertain. TRBV23-1 carries the ORF label, with uncertain function. Trimming removed 2 bases from V and 2 bases from J, with 1 base in between. This CDR3 has 11 amino acids. The CDR3, as DNA: TGCGCCAGCAGTCAAGCCTACGAGCAGTACTTC. Its protein is CASSQAYEQYF.

The chain carries TRBV5-1 and TRBJ2-5; a weak D match, TRBD1 (6 bases). The CDR3 runs to 15 residues. V was pared by 0 bases and J by 5 bases, with 14 bases between. The V gene's germline CDR1 is SGHRS and CDR2 YFSETQ. The CDR3 DNA is TGCGCCAGCAGCTTGGGGTACAGGGAAAGGGAGACCCAGTACTTC. Its translation is CASSLGYRERETQYF.

The chain carries TRBV27 and TRBJ2-7; possible D gene TRBD2, 5 bases. Germline V gene sequence: CDR1 MNHEY, CDR2 SMNVEV (reference sequence). This CDR3 region has 13 residues. V shed 5 bases and J shed 6 bases, with 14 bases lying between them. The CDR3 protein is CASSPTPRGEQYF. As DNA, the CDR3 is TGTGCCAGCAGTCCCACGCCACGGGGCGAGCAGTACTTC.

This clone was counted a single time. The chain recombines TRBV14 with TRBJ2-3, with D perhaps TRBD1 or TRBD2 (7 bases each). The V and J ends lost 4 bases and 11 bases respectively, with 13 bases between them. The CDR3 is 12 amino acids. CDR1 SGHDN and CDR2 FVKESK come from the germline V gene. The CDR3 spells CASSLTGRVQYF. The CDR3, as DNA: TGTGCCAGCAGCCTGACAGGGAGGGTGCAGTATTTT.

This clone was observed a handful of times. The chain couples TRBV15 to TRBJ2-4, with D perhaps assigned TRBD1 or TRBD2 (5 bases each). The CDR3 spans 15 residues. Germline CDR1 is LNHNV and CDR2 is YYDKDF (reference sequence). Trimming stripped 2 bases from V and 7 bases from J, with 15 bases between. Written as DNA, the CDR3 is TGTGCCACCAGCAGATTCGGGGCAAGTCTGAACATTCAGTACTTC. This codes for CATSRFGASLNIQYF.

The chain recombines TRBV7-2 with TRBJ2-1; TRBD2 matches 8 bases. With 5 bases clipped from V and 3 bases from J, the junction kept 15 bases outside the gene matches. CDR3 length: 18 amino acids. Per germline, CDR1 SGHTA and CDR2 FQGNSA. CDR3 region: CASSREGTSGRFYNEQFF. Written as DNA, the CDR3 is TGTGCCAGCAGCCGAGAAGGGACCAGCGGGAGATTCTACAATGAGCAGTTCTTC.

This clone was found a few times. The V gene is TRBV6-6, the J gene TRBJ2-7; no firm D call. The CDR3 sequence is 13 residues long. V lost 3 bases, J lost 7 bases, and 13 bases lay in between. Germline assignment: CDR1 MNHNY and CDR2 SVGAGI (reference sequence). The CDR3 coding sequence is TGTGCCAGCAGTTATTCCACCTTCGGAGAGCAGTACTTC. Translated, it gives CASSYSTFGEQYF.

This clone came up once. The V call is TRBV5-1, the J call TRBJ1-6; D is unclear. The CDR3 contains 18 residues. Trimming took 2 bases from V and 6 from J, leaving 21 bases between them. Germline V gene data show CDR1 as SGHRS and CDR2 as YFSETQ. CDR3 sequence reads: CASSLVENVRRANSPLHF. The CDR3 bases are TGCGCCAGCAGCTTAGTGGAAAATGTCCGTCGAGCTAATTCACCCCTCCACTTT.

About this clone: At one boundary the junction diverges from the germline segment, which might be a read error. The chain employs TRBV4-2 and TRBJ2-1, with 9 positions matching TRBD1. The CDR3 is 16 amino acids. The germline V gene has CDR1 LGHNA and CDR2 YNFKEQ. CDR3 nucleotides: TGTCCCAGCAGCCAAGTTTCAACAGGGGGCCTCAATGAGCAGTTCTTC. Translated, it gives CPSSQVSTGGLNEQFF.

This clone appeared once. The chain combines TRBV6-1 with TRBJ1-2; TRBD1 matches 8 bases. The length of the CDR3 is 13 residues. Unmatched junction bases numbered 5, after V lost 5 bases and J lost 6 bases. The germline V gene has CDR1 MNHNS and CDR2 SASEGT. The CDR3 region is CASSLQGGDGYTF. Here the CDR3 DNA reads TGTGCCAGCAGTTTACAGGGGGGCGATGGCTACACCTTC.

The CDR3 DNA is TGTGCCAGCAGTTACGGGATGAACACCGGGGAGCTGTTTTTT. Translation gives CASSYGMNTGELFF. V usage is TRBV25-1 and J usage is TRBJ2-2, with TRBD2 as a possible D gene (5 bases). Germline V gives CDR1 MGHDK, CDR2 SYGVNS. V was trimmed by 5 bases and J by 1 base, leaving 8 bases between them. The CDR3 loop spans 14 amino acids.

The chain recombines TRBV2 with TRBJ2-5, with 7 bases matching TRBD1. The germline V gene has CDR1 SNHLY and CDR2 FYNNEI. The trim removed 6 bases at V and 4 bases at J, leaving 11 bases unmatched. This CDR3 is built from 15 residues. This CDR3 reads CASSKSPGGLETQYF. The DNA of the CDR3 is TGTGCCAGCAGCAAGTCCCCAGGGGGTTTAGAGACCCAGTACTTC.

This sequence joins TRBV6-1 and TRBJ2-7; D could derive from TRBD1 or TRBD2 (7 bases each). From germline, CDR1 is MNHNS and CDR2 SASEGT. CDR3 length equals 15 residues. V lost 5 bases and J 6 bases, leaving 20 bases between the germline ends. CDR3 protein: CASSWTPTGEGEQYF. In nucleotides, the CDR3 is TGTGCCAGCAGTTGGACCCCTACAGGGGAGGGCGAGCAGTACTTC.

V usage is TRBV27 and J usage is TRBJ1-1, with D possibly TRBD1 on 6 matching bases. V lost 5 bases and J 4 bases, leaving 14 bases between the germline ends. This CDR3 comprises 14 residues. Germline V gives CDR1 MNHEY, CDR2 SMNVEV (reference sequence). CDR3: CASSRGGSSTEAFF. The CDR3 DNA sequence: TGTGCCAGCAGTAGGGGGGGGAGCAGCACTGAAGCTTTCTTT.

The chain carries TRBV7-9 and TRBJ2-7; 9 bases are a match to TRBD1. The trim removed 3 bases at V and 6 bases at J, leaving 3 bases unmatched. The CDR3 spans 13 residues. Germline V CDR1 and CDR2: SEHNR, FQNEAQ (reference sequence). The CDR3 coding sequence is TGTGCCAGCAGCTTCACAGGGGGCGTCGAGCAGTACTTC. It codes for CASSFTGGVEQYF.

The V gene is TRBV18, the J gene TRBJ2-7; D gene ambiguous. V was trimmed by 10 bases and J by 0 bases, leaving 10 bases between them. The CDR3 runs 12 residues. Per the germline V gene, CDR1 is KGHSH and CDR2 is LQKENI. The CDR3 DNA reads TGTGCCATATCCAGGTACTCCTACGAGCAGTACTTC. As protein: CAISRYSYEQYF.

This clone qualifies as medium-sized. Other DNA sequences in the sample encode the same CDR3. The V call is TRBV7-9, the J call TRBJ1-2; tentative D call: TRBD1 (5 bases). CDR1 and CDR2 from the germline V gene are SEHNR and FQNEAQ (reference sequence). The CDR3 is 13 amino acids. V was shortened by 5 bases and J by 5 bases, with 12 bases between the two germline ends. The CDR3, as DNA: TGTGCCAGCAGCGCGTCGGGGGGGTATGGCTACACCTTC. Encoded protein: CASSASGGYGYTF.

The chain is built from TRBV5-1 and TRBJ2-5; D unclear. The J call may be incorrect, as the DNA end agrees better with TRBJ2-7. Per germline, CDR1 SGHRS and CDR2 YFSETQ. The CDR3 is made up of 14 amino acids. The CDR3 bases are TGCGCCAGCGGAGATCGGCTGCCCCCCTACGAGCAGTACTTC. Residues: CASGDRLPPYEQYF.

The chain employs TRBV19 and TRBJ1-5; TRBD1 agrees at 10 bases. The trim removed 5 bases at V and 3 bases at J, leaving 1 base unmatched. The CDR3 has 14 amino acids. Per the germline V gene, CDR1 is LNHDA and CDR2 is SQIVND (reference sequence). The DNA for the CDR3 is TGTGCCAGTAGTGGGACAGGGGTCAATCAGCCCCAGCATTTT. Protein sequence: CASSGTGVNQPQHF.

This rearrangement joins TRBV23-1 to TRBJ2-1; weak D call: TRBD1 (6 bases). TRBV23-1 is flagged as an ORF with uncertain function. The CDR3 extends over 16 amino acids. V gave up 1 base and J gave up 8 bases, with 18 bases separating them. The chain's CDR3 is CASSQLVQGKGDEQFF. The CDR3, as DNA: TGCGCCAGCAGTCAATTGGTCCAGGGGAAGGGCGATGAGCAGTTCTTC.

This clone was seen a few times. The chain has TRBV6-1 and TRBJ2-1, with D possibly TRBD2 on 5 matching bases. CDR3 length: 16 residues. Germline loops: CDR1 MNHNS, CDR2 SASEGT. With 2 bases removed from V and 0 bases from J, the gap between germline ends came to 11 bases. The CDR3 sequence: CASSEFSGPSYNEQFF. The CDR3 DNA sequence: TGTGCCAGCAGTGAATTCAGCGGACCCTCCTACAATGAGCAGTTCTTC.

The chain carries TRBV6-9 and TRBJ2-1, with 10 bases lining up with TRBD1. V lost 5 bases to trimming and J lost 5 bases; unmatched junction nucleotides: 9. CDR3 length: 16 residues. Germline CDR1 and CDR2: MNHGY and SVAAGI. CDR3 amino acids: CASSKRAGTGDNEQFF. The CDR3 nucleotides read TGTGCCAGCAGTAAGAGGGCCGGGACAGGGGACAATGAGCAGTTCTTC.

J is TRBJ2-1 and V is TRBV5-4; 8 bases are shared with TRBD1. Germline CDR1 SGHNT, CDR2 YYREEE (reference sequence). J was trimmed by 5 bases and V by 1 base; bases with no gene match: 5. CDR3 length: 15 amino acids. CDR3 DNA sequence: TGTGCCAGCAGCTTGCTCGGACAGGGAGACAATGAGCAGTTCTTC. It encodes CASSLLGQGDNEQFF.

This clone was counted a single time. CDR3 nucleotides: TGTGCCAGCAGCCCGGTGGACAGGCCGGTCGAGCAGTACTTC. Its translation is CASSPVDRPVEQYF. The rearrangement uses TRBV5-6 and TRBJ2-7; 7 nucleotides agree with TRBD1. The CDR3 loop spans 14 amino acids. V lost 4 bases to trimming and J lost 6 bases; unmatched junction nucleotides: 10. The germline gives CDR1 SGHDT, CDR2 YYEEEE.